This T cell receptor (beta chain) emerged from a study of CD8 T cells in ankylosing spondylitis. Trimming took off 6 bases at V and 4 bases at J, with 1 base between the two ends. Per germline, CDR1 SNHLY and CDR2 FYNNEI. The CDR3 covers 10 residues. Researchers built TCR beta libraries using quantitative 5'-RACE with molecular barcodes. TCRdb re-analysed the 5' RACE reads in MiXCR, keeping a single row per CDR3 protein. The sample contains almost 250,000 distinct CDR3 sequences, roughly a third of which appear only once. Whole-study results and caveats: Ankylosing spondylitis blood appeared to carry a characteristic TCR beta motif of 7 or 8 highly homologous variants. Those disease-linked clones were CD8+; they were also relatively rare in peripheral blood. Enrichment of disease-linked clones was reportedly significant in matched ankylosing spondylitis synovial fluid.

This clonotype appeared a few times. Its cognate antigen is unknown. The sample taken for sequencing was blood, either unsorted or a sorted T cell fraction (not recorded which). The TCR was taken from a male donor with ankylosing spondylitis or in good health (not recorded which). V gene TRBV2 combines with J gene TRBJ2-1; D ambiguous. The CDR3 sequence is CASRYNEQFF. The DNA of the CDR3 is TGTGCCAGCAGGTACAATGAGCAGTTCTTC.